This T cell receptor beta chain was sequenced for a study of cytomegalovirus exposure and HLA in healthy donors. On the study more broadly: Later analysis reported that the 130 or so validation repertoires shared the platform of the approximately 690 first-cohort repertoires.

TCRdb's table, derived via immunoSEQ multiplex PCR, lists solely in-frame clones and lacks some. The sample carries 95,000 to 150,000 clones, around 90% recorded once. Germline V CDR1 and CDR2: MDHEN, SYDVKM. This CDR3 has 13 amino acids. Overall study findings and caveats: Confirmation was obtained in vitro that a few CMV-associated chains are specific for CMV antigens.

As to this clone: Its specificity is not known. A read error may account for a junction end that differs from germline.

The V and J genes are TRBV28 and TRBJ1-2; D gene ambiguous. What was sequenced was PBMCs. This TCR was sampled from a woman younger than 35 in good health and CMV-seronegative. The CDR3 sequence: CGSEAGDNYGYTF. CDR3 nucleotide sequence: TGTGGCAGCGAAGCGGGAGATAACTATGGCTACACCTTC.